The clone carrying this T cell receptor (beta chain) occurred once. Assay used: immunoSEQ multiplex PCR; TCRdb lists only in-frame clones, some missing. The sample yields 2 million to 3 million clones, 93% seen once. V dropped 4 bases and J dropped 6; count of bases not matched to a gene: 12. The CDR3 is made up of 17 amino acids. Germline assignment: CDR1 MDHEN and CDR2 SYDVKM. The data are from a study of shared clonotypes between healthy human individuals. The sequence came from a man younger than 35 in good health. Some clones in this sample may be carry-over from other donors' samples. Sequenced sample: naive CD4+ T cells from PBMCs. Described subset: CD45RA+ positively selected. The genes are TRBV28 and TRBJ1-2; 12 bases align to TRBD1. DNA of the CDR3: TGTGCCAGCAGTTACACCCCCCGGGACAGGGGGCTCGATGGCTACACCTTC. This codes for CASSYTPRDRGLDGYTF.